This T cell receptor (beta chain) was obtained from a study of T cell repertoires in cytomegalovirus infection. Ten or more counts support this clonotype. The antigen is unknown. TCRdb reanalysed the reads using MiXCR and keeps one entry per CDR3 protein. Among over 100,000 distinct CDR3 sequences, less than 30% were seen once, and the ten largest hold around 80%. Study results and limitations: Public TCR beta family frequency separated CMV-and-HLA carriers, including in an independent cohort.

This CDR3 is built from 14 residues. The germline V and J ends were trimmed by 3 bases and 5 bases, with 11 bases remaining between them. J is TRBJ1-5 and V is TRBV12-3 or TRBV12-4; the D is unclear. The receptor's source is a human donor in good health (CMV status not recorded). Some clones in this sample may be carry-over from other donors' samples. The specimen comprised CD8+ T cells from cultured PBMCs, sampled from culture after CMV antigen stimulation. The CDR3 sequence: CASSFVRGDQPQHF. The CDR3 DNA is TGTGCCAGCAGTTTCGTCCGGGGAGATCAGCCCCAGCATTTT.